What follows are 16 T cell receptor beta chains derived from one specimen sequenced in a study of cytomegalovirus exposure and HLA in healthy donors. The PCR had 60 Vbeta and 13 Jbeta primers. TCRdb keeps only in-frame clones here, not all; method: immunoSEQ multiplex PCR. Among 120,000 or so clones listed, 70% to 85% were seen once. The sequencing input was PBMCs. These receptors were taken from a human donor in good health.

This chain uses TRBV27 with TRBJ1-2; no clear D gene. The CDR3 extends over 14 amino acids. Trimming cost V 6 bases and J 5 bases, with 16 bases left between them. Germline assignment: CDR1 MNHEY and CDR2 SMNVEV (reference sequence). The CDR3 sequence: CASRSQASFYGYTF. The CDR3 coding sequence is TGTGCCAGCAGGTCGCAGGCCTCCTTTTATGGCTACACCTTC.

This rearrangement joins TRBV6-1 to TRBJ2-7; 10 positions agree with TRBD2. The CDR3 runs 15 residues. The V segment lost 2 bases and the J segment 3 bases; nucleotides outside the gene matches: 4. Germline V gene lookup returns CDR1 MNHNS and CDR2 SASEGT. The CDR3 spells CASSERLAGYYEQYF. CDR3 nucleotide sequence: TGTGCCAGCAGTGAAAGACTAGCGGGCTACTACGAGCAGTACTTC.

V is TRBV5-5 and J is TRBJ1-1; unclear D gene. Trimming stripped 7 bases from V and 2 bases from J, with 12 bases between. Germline loops: CDR1 SGHKS, CDR2 YYEKEE (reference sequence). CDR3 length equals 13 residues. The CDR3 sequence is CASGLGINTEAFF. DNA of the CDR3: TGTGCCAGCGGACTCGGGATCAACACTGAAGCTTTCTTT. The complete variable domain, with remaining parts taken from reference TRBV5-5 and TRBJ1-1, reads DAGVTQSPTHLIKTRGQQVTLRCSPISGHKSVSWYQQVLGQGPQFIFQYYEKEERGRGNFPDRFSARQFPNYSSELNVNALLLGDSALYLCASGLGINTEAFFGQGTRLTVV.

V gene TRBV18 combines with J gene TRBJ1-5; D ambiguous. Germline CDR1 is KGHSH and CDR2 is LQKENI. V lost 2 bases and J 1 base, leaving 12 bases between the germline ends. The CDR3 is made up of 16 amino acids. The CDR3 here is CASSPTSPRSNQPQHF. The DNA for the CDR3 is TGTGCCAGCTCACCAACATCTCCCAGGAGCAATCAGCCCCAGCATTTT.

For the CDR3, the DNA is TGTGCCAGCAGCTTAGGGACACAGAATGAAAAACTGTTTTTT. Amino acid sequence: CASSLGTQNEKLFF. This sequence joins TRBV7-9 and TRBJ1-4, with D possibly TRBD1 on 5 matching bases. Germline loops: CDR1 SEHNR, CDR2 FQNEAQ (reference sequence). V was shortened by 1 base and J by 5 bases, with 8 bases between the two germline ends. This CDR3 spans 14 amino acids.

V gene TRBV12-5 combines with J gene TRBJ2-2; 7 bases agree with TRBD1. Germline trimming cut 5 bases from V and 3 bases from J; bases unmatched to any gene: 3. The CDR3 loop spans 14 amino acids. Germline V gene sequence: CDR1 LGHNT, CDR2 FRNRAP. CDR3 in DNA: TGTGCTAGTGGTGGGACAGTATACACCGGGGAGCTGTTTTTT. It translates to CASGGTVYTGELFF.

This clone was observed a single time. The V call is TRBV6-1, the J call TRBJ1-5; D is possibly TRBD1 (5 bases). This CDR3 is built from 14 residues. V lost 1 base to trimming and J lost 4 bases, with 8 bases between them. Germline V CDR1 and CDR2: MNHNS, SASEGT. The DNA for the CDR3 is TGTGCCAGCAGTGAAGGGCAGGGTAATCAGCCCCAGCATTTT. This gives the protein CASSEGQGNQPQHF.

This sequence joins TRBV27 and TRBJ2-7, with D possibly matching TRBD2 (6 bases). The CDR3 contains 14 residues. Germline V lookup: CDR1 MNHEY, CDR2 SMNVEV (reference sequence). Trimming cost V 3 bases and J 5 bases, with 14 bases left between them. The CDR3 DNA reads TGTGCCAGCAGTTTGGGAGGACGGGCAAACGAGCAGTACTTC. Translating gives CASSLGGRANEQYF.

The chain uses TRBV11-2 and TRBJ2-5; 10 positions agree with TRBD1. The CDR3 totals 16 residues. CDR1 and CDR2 (germline): SGHAT, FQNNGV. V shed 3 bases, J shed 7 bases, and the junction held 11 bases outside the gene matches. This CDR3 is CASSLGDRGRMGTQYF. The CDR3 region has the DNA TGTGCCAGCAGCTTGGGTGACAGGGGGCGGATGGGGACCCAGTACTTC. The full variable domain, in which reference TRBV11-2 and TRBJ2-5 provide the parts outside the CDR3, is EAGVAQSPRYKIIEKRQSVAFWCNPISGHATLYWYQQILGQGPKLLIQFQNNGVVDDSQLPKDRFSAERLKGVDSTLKIQPAKLEDSAVYLCASSLGDRGRMGTQYFGPGTRLLVL.

This clone turned up a few times. The chain carries TRBV6-5 and TRBJ1-1, with TRBD1 as a possible D gene (6 bases). V lost 5 bases to trimming and J lost 1 base, with 11 bases between them. Germline CDR1 reads MNHEY; CDR2 reads SVGAGI. The CDR3 is 14 amino acids. DNA of the CDR3: TGTGCCAGCAGTCCGGGACAATGGAACACTGAAGCTTTCTTT. Its protein product is CASSPGQWNTEAFF.

The CDR3 reads CASSPGTGGYEQFF. The CDR3, as DNA: TGTGCCAGTAGTCCTGGGACAGGGGGGTATGAGCAGTTCTTC. This chain links TRBV19 with TRBJ2-1, with 11 nucleotides matching TRBD1. This CDR3 is 14 amino acids long. Germline V gives CDR1 LNHDA, CDR2 SQIVND (reference sequence). With 5 bases clipped from V and 8 bases from J, the junction kept 5 bases outside the gene matches.

V usage is TRBV4-1 and J usage is TRBJ2-7; 10 bases match TRBD1. Per germline, CDR1 MGHRA and CDR2 YSYEKL. The CDR3 runs 15 residues. V gave up 2 bases and J gave up 3 bases; unmatched junction bases: 4. The CDR3 DNA reads TGCGCCAGCAGCCAACCGACAGGGGGCGGCTACGAGCAGTACTTC. Protein: CASSQPTGGGYEQYF.

V is TRBV28 and J is TRBJ1-5; D may be TRBD1 (5 bases). V was clipped by 3 bases and J by 2 bases, with 8 bases between them. Germline CDR1 MDHEN, CDR2 SYDVKM. This CDR3 is built from 14 residues. The DNA of the CDR3 is TGTGCCAGCAGTTTTTTAGGGGGCAATCAGCCCCAGCATTTT. It encodes CASSFLGGNQPQHF.

The V gene is TRBV6-5, the J gene TRBJ2-7; tentative D call: TRBD1 (5 bases). The CDR3 consists of 16 residues. V was shortened by 0 bases and J by 2 bases, with 14 bases between the two germline ends. Per germline, CDR1 MNHEY and CDR2 SVGAGI. DNA of the CDR3: TGTGCCAGCAGTTACTCCCCAGCAGGGCCCCCCTACGAGCAGTACTTC. This translates into CASSYSPAGPPYEQYF.

In this sample, this clone turned up a few times. This chain uses TRBV27 with TRBJ2-7; D not certain. Per germline, CDR1 MNHEY and CDR2 SMNVEV (reference sequence). There are 13 residues in the CDR3. V lost 3 bases and J lost 3, with 9 bases in between. This CDR3 reads CASSFGWHYEQYF. The CDR3 DNA reads TGTGCCAGCAGTTTTGGCTGGCACTACGAGCAGTACTTC.

This clone was seen more than once but under ten times. The rearrangement links TRBV7-2 to TRBJ2-1, with 13 positions matching TRBD2. The V and J ends lost 8 bases and 10 bases, in that order; junction bases with no gene match: 8. Germline V gene lookup returns CDR1 SGHTA and CDR2 FQGNSA. The CDR3 has 14 residues. Here the CDR3 reads CASGWTSGRGEQFF. DNA for the CDR3: TGTGCCAGCGGGTGGACTAGCGGGAGAGGGGAGCAGTTCTTC. The complete variable domain, with remaining parts taken from reference TRBV7-2 and TRBJ2-1, reads GAGVSQSPSNKVTEKGKDVELRCDPISGHTALYWYRQSLGQGLEFLIYFQGNSAPDKSGLPSDRFSAERTGGSVSTLTIQRTQQEDSAVYLCASGWTSGRGEQFFGPGTRLTVL.